This T cell receptor (beta chain) was sequenced in a study of metastatic and nonmetastatic thyroid tumors (dated by TCRdb to the early 2020s). With regard to the full study: Repertoires were compared across peripheral blood and tumor or nodule tissue samples from malignant and benign thyroid patients. On the study overall, not on this receptor specifically: In both blood and tumor samples, malignant tumors were reported to have significantly higher TCR beta diversity than benign nodules.

Library prep was done by PCR. Sequencing took place on an Illumina HiSeq 4000. High-throughput sequencing was used to profile the TCR beta-chain CDR3 region of each patient. The source study handled its data this way. Drawing on CDR3 differences between clinicopathological groups, the researchers built a classifier meant to tell apart patients with distant-metastatic papillary thyroid cancer. To measure repertoire diversity the researchers used the Shannon index, while the Morisita-Horn index served to gauge how similar the tumor and blood repertoires were. Using fastp at Q25 and MiXCR, TCRdb reprocessed the public reads and kept productive beta chains. What appears here as the V and J calls and clone size reflects TCRdb's work, not the paper's. The sample profile shows just over 15,000 clones; roughly 25% of them were found once. The top ten clonotypes cover less than 15% of the sample. Comments on this clone: It lacks a known antigen. Per-base qualities were not stored, and no clone one base away is much larger.

Based on the germline V gene (reference sequence), the CDR1 and CDR2 sequences are DFQATT and SNEGSKA. The trim is 0 bases for V and 2 bases for J, with a gap of 17 bases between the germline ends. Inclusive of the bounding cysteine and phenylalanine, the CDR3 is 16 residues long. Kept here is only the CDR3 DNA, which spans 48 bases and is read in frame from base 1. None of the patients had been given any treatment before thyroid surgery. The study retrospectively analysed patient clinical samples collected from the early 2010s to the late 2010s using T-cell receptor beta sequencing. The sequence came from a female donor with papillary thyroid cancer or a benign thyroid nodule (not recorded which). Some clones in this sample may be carry-over from other donors' samples. Sequenced sample: tumor tissue. The rearrangement combines TRBV20-1 with TRBJ2-7; tentative D gene TRBD1, with 6 bases matching. The nucleotides read TGCAGTGCTAGAGAGGTACAAGGACAGAGTACCTACGAGCAGTACTTC. This sequence encodes CSAREVQGQSTYEQYF.